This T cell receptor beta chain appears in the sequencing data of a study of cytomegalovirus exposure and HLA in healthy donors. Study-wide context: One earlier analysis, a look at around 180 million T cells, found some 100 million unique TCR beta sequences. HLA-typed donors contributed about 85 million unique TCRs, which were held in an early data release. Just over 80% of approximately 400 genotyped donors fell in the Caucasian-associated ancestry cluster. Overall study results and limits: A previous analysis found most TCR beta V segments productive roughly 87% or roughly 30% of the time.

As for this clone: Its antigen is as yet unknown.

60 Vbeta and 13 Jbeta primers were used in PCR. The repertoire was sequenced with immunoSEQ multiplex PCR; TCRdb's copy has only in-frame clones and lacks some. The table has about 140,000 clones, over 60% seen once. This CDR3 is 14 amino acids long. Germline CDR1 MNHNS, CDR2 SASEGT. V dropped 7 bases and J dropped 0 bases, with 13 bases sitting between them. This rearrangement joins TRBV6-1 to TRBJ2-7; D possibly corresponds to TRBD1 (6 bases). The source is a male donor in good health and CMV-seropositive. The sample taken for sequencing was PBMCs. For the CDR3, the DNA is TGTGCCAGCACCCCTGACAGGAGCTCCTACGAGCAGTACTTC. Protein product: CASTPDRSSYEQYF.